This T cell receptor (beta chain) was observed in a study of early stage breast cancer tumors. Turning to the study itself: Samples were sequenced at approximately 10-fold average coverage.

There are 15 residues in the CDR3. Germline loops: CDR1 SGHDT, CDR2 YYEEEE. V was clipped by 4 bases and J by 2 bases; unmatched bases: 6. This clone was seen once. Assay used: immunoSEQ multiplex PCR; TCRdb lists only in-frame clones, some missing. The sample includes under 75,000 clones, around 80% of them seen just once. This clonotype was sampled from a person aged 30-39 years with breast cancer. This chain links TRBV5-6 with TRBJ1-2, with 9 bases matching TRBD1. The specimen sequenced was blood. In DNA form, the CDR3 reads TGTGCCAGCAGCGCACCCGGACAGGGGAACTATGGCTACACCTTC. This codes for CASSAPGQGNYGYTF.